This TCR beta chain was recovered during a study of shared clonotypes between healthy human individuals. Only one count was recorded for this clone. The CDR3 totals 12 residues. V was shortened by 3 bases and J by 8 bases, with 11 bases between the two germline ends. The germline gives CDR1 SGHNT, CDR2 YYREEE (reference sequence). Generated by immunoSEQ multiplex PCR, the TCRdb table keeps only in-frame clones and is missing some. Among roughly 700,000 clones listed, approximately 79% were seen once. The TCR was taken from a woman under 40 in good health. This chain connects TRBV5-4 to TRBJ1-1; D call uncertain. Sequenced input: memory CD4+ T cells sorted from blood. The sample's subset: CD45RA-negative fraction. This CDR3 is CASSSRSLEAFF. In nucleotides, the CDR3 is TGTGCCAGCAGCTCTAGGTCTCTGGAAGCTTTCTTT.